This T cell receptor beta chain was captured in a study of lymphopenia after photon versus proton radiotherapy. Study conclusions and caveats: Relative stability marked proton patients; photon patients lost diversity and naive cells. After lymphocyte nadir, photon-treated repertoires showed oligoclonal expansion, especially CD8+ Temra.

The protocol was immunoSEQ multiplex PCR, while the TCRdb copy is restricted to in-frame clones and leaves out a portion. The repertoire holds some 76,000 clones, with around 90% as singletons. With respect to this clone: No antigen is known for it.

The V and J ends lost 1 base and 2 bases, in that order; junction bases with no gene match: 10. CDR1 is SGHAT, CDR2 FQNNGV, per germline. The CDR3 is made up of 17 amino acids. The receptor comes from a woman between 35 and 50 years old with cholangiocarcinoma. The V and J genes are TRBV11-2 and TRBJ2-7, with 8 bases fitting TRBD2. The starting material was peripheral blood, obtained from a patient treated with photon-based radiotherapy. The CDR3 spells CASSLAGAGAGAYEQYF. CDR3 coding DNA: TGTGCCAGCAGCTTAGCGGGGGCGGGAGCGGGAGCCTACGAGCAGTACTTC.